This T cell receptor beta chain comes out of a study of cytomegalovirus exposure and HLA in healthy donors. Whole-study context: An early data release held about 85 million unique TCRs from HLA-typed donors.

This CDR3 contains 16 residues. Germline-derived CDR1 and CDR2 are KGHSH and LQKENI. Trimming left V 6 bases short and J 0 bases short, with 15 bases between. With 60 Vbeta and 13 Jbeta primers, the PCR was carried out. Some clones are missing from TCRdb's copy, which holds only in-frame ones; the method was immunoSEQ multiplex PCR. Of about 140,000 clones in the sample, roughly 80% are singletons; the top ten hold around 1.5%. Study-level results: Generally TCR sequences proved uncommon, though certain public TCRs appeared in numerous donors.

Regarding this clone: The target antigen is unknown.

The sequence derives from a female donor in good health and CMV-seronegative. The specimen was PBMCs. V gene TRBV18 combines with J gene TRBJ1-3; D gene ambiguous. CDR3 sequence (DNA): TGTGCCAGCTCCCGCGGACGGGAGAGCTCTGGAAACACCATATATTTT. Translation gives CASSRGRESSGNTIYF.